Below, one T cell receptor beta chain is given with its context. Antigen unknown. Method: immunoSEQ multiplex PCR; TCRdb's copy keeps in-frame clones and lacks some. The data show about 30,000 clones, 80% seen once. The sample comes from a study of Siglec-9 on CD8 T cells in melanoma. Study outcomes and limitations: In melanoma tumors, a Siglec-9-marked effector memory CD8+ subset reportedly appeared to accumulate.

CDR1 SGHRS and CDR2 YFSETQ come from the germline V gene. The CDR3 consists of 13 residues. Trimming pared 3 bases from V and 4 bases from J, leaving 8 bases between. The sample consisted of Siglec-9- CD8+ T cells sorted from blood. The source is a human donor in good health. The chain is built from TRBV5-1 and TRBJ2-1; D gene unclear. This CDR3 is CASSSGRYNEQFF. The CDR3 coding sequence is TGCGCCAGCAGCTCCGGGCGTTACAATGAGCAGTTCTTC.